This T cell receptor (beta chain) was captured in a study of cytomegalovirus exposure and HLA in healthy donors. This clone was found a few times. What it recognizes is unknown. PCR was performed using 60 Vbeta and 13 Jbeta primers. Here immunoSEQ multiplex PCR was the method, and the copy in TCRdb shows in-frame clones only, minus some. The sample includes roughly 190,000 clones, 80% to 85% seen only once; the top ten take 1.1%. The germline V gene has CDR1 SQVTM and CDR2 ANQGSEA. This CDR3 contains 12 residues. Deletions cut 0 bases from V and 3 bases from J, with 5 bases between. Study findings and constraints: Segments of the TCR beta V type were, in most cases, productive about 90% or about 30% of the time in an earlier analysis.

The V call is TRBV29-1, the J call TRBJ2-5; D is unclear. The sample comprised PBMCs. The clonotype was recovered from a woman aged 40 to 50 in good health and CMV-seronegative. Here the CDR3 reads CSVEEHKETQYF. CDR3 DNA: TGCAGCGTTGAAGAGCACAAAGAGACCCAGTACTTC.